This T cell receptor beta chain is from a study of T cells in tumors after PD-1 blockade. Study in general: Excluded were patients with checkpoint blockade, immunosuppressants, or radiotherapy or other anti-cancer therapy within 4 weeks.

Broader study findings: About 41% of tumor TCR clonotypes were also found in blood.

Patients received pembrolizumab 200 mg every 3 weeks or cemiplimab 350 mg every 2 weeks. Squamous cell carcinoma tissue after treatment was collected an average of 31 days into therapy. Trimming took 4 bases from V and 7 from J; bases not matched to a gene: 8. This CDR3 region has 14 residues. CDR1 LNHDA and CDR2 SQIVND come from the germline V gene (reference sequence). As for this clone: What it recognizes is unknown.

Sequencing was performed with immunoSEQ multiplex PCR; in TCRdb, only in-frame clones are kept and a portion is missing. Among 12,000 to 15,000 clones listed, about 63% were seen once. This rearrangement joins TRBV19 to TRBJ1-1; 8 bases match TRBD1. This TCR came from a human donor with cutaneous squamous cell carcinoma. Source: tumor tissue, taken after anti-PD-1 treatment. The CDR3 here is CASSTRTGTSEAFF. The CDR3 DNA reads TGTGCCAGTAGTACCCGGACAGGGACTAGTGAAGCTTTCTTT. The full variable domain, its missing parts supplied by reference TRBV19 and TRBJ1-1, is DGGITQSPKYLFRKEGQNVTLSCEQNLNHDAMYWYRQDPGQGLRLIYYSQIVNDFQKGDIAEGYSVSREKKESFPLTVTSAQKNPTAFYLCASSTRTGTSEAFFGQGTRLTVV.